Listed below are T cell receptor beta chains from one sample, sequenced in a study of blood T cell repertoires in COVID-19. Assay used: immunoSEQ multiplex PCR; TCRdb lists only in-frame clones, some missing. The table lists 200,000 or so clones, roughly 80% of them singletons. The sequencing sample was made of PBMCs or T cells enriched from blood (not recorded which). Source of these receptors: a middle-aged woman with acute COVID-19. Both conserved end residues are trimmed from each CDR3.

j_gene,v_gene,CDR3aa
TRBJ2-1,TRBV11-2,ASSFSWRGGNEQF
TRBJ1-6,TRBV25-1,ASNRDTYNSPLH
TRBJ1-1,TRBV19,ASKAGGANVEAF
TRBJ1-1,TRBV5-1,ASSFGDRVDTEAF
TRBJ1-1,TRBV2,ASRGQLNTEAF
TRBJ1-3,TRBV28,ASSPAGGVGNTIY
TRBJ1-6,TRBV9,ASSVSPGLINSPLH
TRBJ1-1,TRBV27,ASSLSRIRTEAF
TRBJ1-2,TRBV18,ASSPSIMTGANYGYT
TRBJ2-3,TRBV5-8,ASSGEQATQSTDTQY
TRBJ1-2,TRBV5-1,ASSLVTGARDYGYT
TRBJ1-2,TRBV11-3,ASSPLPSSPKGYT
TRBJ1-6,TRBV19,ASAPEGRDSPLH
TRBJ1-1,TRBV4-1,ASSQDPLQGKTF
TRBJ2-1,TRBV3-1/TRBV3-2,ASSLGTSGSYNEQF
TRBJ2-1,TRBV7-8,ASSLVAGGTYNEQF
TRBJ1-2,TRBV7-2,ASSLGRGYGYT
TRBJ1-2,TRBV7-9,ASSSRRSNYGYT
TRBJ1-6,TRBV28,ASILGTRNSPLH
TRBJ1-2,TRBV2,ASRGQGPTNYGYT
TRBJ1-6,TRBV30,AWSATLSSYNSPLH
TRBJ1-5,TRBV27,ASSAGAVGNQPQH
TRBJ2-2,TRBV4-1,ASSQQTRNTGELF
TRBJ2-5,TRBV7-8,ASSPRGSLAEETQY
TRBJ1-1,TRBV28,ASRTLQEGAF